This T cell receptor beta chain was found in a study of CD8+ T cells in alopecia areata. Study at large: Tofacitinib lasted 6 to 18 months, then 6 months off drug. By percentage of affected scalp area, the severity of treated patients was scored. Whole-study findings and limits: Scalp clonality, together with expanded CD8+ clones among the top 100, fell significantly with tofacitinib.

RNA extraction and reverse transcription yielded cDNA as sequencing template. Produced via immunoSEQ multiplex PCR; TCRdb's table is partial and in-frame only. The table shows 190,000 or so clones, with roughly 64% occurring only once. With respect to this clone: The antigen is undetermined.

Treatment denoted: oral pan-JAK inhibitor, 5-10 mg twice daily. CDR3 length: 14 residues. V was trimmed by 5 bases and J by 3 bases, leaving 11 bases between them. Per germline, CDR1 SEHNR and CDR2 FQNEAQ (reference sequence). This sequence originates from a human donor with alopecia areata. The sample was CD8+ T cells sorted from blood, taken at week 24, from a patient treated with tofacitinib. This sequence joins TRBV7-9 and TRBJ1-3, with unresolved D. As DNA, the CDR3 is TGTGCCAGCAGCCTTACGATGGGTGGAAACACCATATATTTT. Its translation is CASSLTMGGNTIYF.